The 30 T cell receptor beta chains in this list originate from one sample, sequenced in a study of T cells in Graves' hyperthyroidism and ophthalmopathy. The source material, RNA transcripts, was used to amplify TCR beta CDR3 regions. A first-round RT-PCR of the TCR CDR3 used the HTBI primer set. TCRdb recomputed calls from the multiplex PCR reads with MiXCR, one row per CDR3 protein. Of hundreds of thousands of distinct CDR3 sequences detected, about 20% appear once; the ten largest clones hold 47%. What was sequenced was blood. These TCRs come from a man aged 35 to 55 with Graves' ophthalmopathy.

This clonotype was seen only a few times. The chain joins TRBV11-2 to TRBJ2-7; D remains ambiguous. Trimming stripped 5 bases from V and 5 bases from J, with 7 bases between. The CDR3 loop spans 11 amino acids. Germline assignment: CDR1 SGHAT and CDR2 FQNNGV. Here the CDR3 reads CASSPTDEQYF. CDR3 bases: TGTGCCAGCAGCCCGACGGACGAGCAGTACTTC.

The chain uses TRBV28 and TRBJ1-5; TRBD1 is a possible D gene (5 bases). Per germline, CDR1 MDHEN and CDR2 SYDVKM. The CDR3 runs 14 residues. With 6 bases removed from V and 4 bases from J, the gap between germline ends came to 13 bases. CDR3 in DNA: TGTGCCAGCAGGCCGGGGGTCGGTAATCAGCCCCAGCATTTT. It is translated as CASRPGVGNQPQHF.

This clonotype was counted only a few times. The rearrangement links TRBV6-6 to TRBJ2-7; D remains unclear. This CDR3 region has 12 residues. The ends were cut back, 2 bases at V and 2 bases at J, with 4 bases in the middle. Germline CDR1 and CDR2: MNHNY and SVGAGI (reference sequence). The DNA for the CDR3 is TGTGCCAGCAGTTACGTGGCCTACGAGCAGTACTTC. Translated: CASSYVAYEQYF.

This clonotype turned up a few times. This chain links TRBV29-1 with TRBJ2-7; D not resolved. The CDR3 spans 11 residues. CDR1 is SQVTM and CDR2 is ANQGSEA in the germline V gene. Deletions cut 6 bases from V and 6 bases from J, with 12 bases between. The CDR3 DNA reads TGCAGCGTGTCTACCTCCGGCGAGCAGTACTTC. Amino acids: CSVSTSGEQYF.

This clonotype came up many times. This sequence joins TRBV12-3 or TRBV12-4 and TRBJ1-3, with D hard to call. This CDR3 is built from 14 residues. V was trimmed by 3 bases and J by 1 base, leaving 7 bases between them. The CDR3 protein is CASSFTGSGNTIYF. The DNA of the CDR3 is TGTGCCAGCAGTTTTACGGGATCTGGAAACACCATATATTTT.

The rearrangement uses TRBV7-3 and TRBJ2-7; the D is unclear. Germline lookup yields CDR1 SGHTA and CDR2 FQGTGA. The CDR3 has 13 amino acids. V lost 5 bases to trimming and J lost 1 base, with 9 bases between them. CDR3 protein: CASSPYFSYEQYF. CDR3 in DNA: TGTGCCAGCAGCCCGTATTTTTCCTACGAGCAGTACTTC.

Turning to this clonotype: Germline is not matched at one junction end, which may reflect a read error. The chain is built from TRBV11-2 and TRBJ2-5; perhaps TRBD1 as D (6 bases). The J call may be wrong; the DNA end is better matched by TRBJ2-1. Per the germline V gene, CDR1 is SGHAT and CDR2 is FQNNGV. CDR3 length: 14 amino acids. The CDR3 is CAISREQGSETQFF. CDR3 DNA sequence: TGTGCCATCAGCCGTGAACAGGGTAGCGAGACCCAGTTCTTC.

This clonotype was seen more than once but under ten times. This chain links TRBV28 with TRBJ1-4, with 7 bases lining up with TRBD1. This CDR3 has 17 residues. The junction had 12 bases not matched to a gene; V was cut back by 6 bases and J by 2 bases. Germline V gives CDR1 MDHEN, CDR2 SYDVKM. The DNA of the CDR3 is TGTGCCAGCAGCCCTCCGGGACAGCCTGCTACTAATGAAAAACTGTTTTTT. Protein product: CASSPPGQPATNEKLFF.

This chain's CDR3 is CSAQTGVSGYTF. The CDR3 region has the DNA TGCAGTGCTCAAACAGGGGTTTCTGGCTACACCTTC. V is TRBV20-1 and J is TRBJ1-2, with TRBD1 identical over 7 bases. The junction had 7 bases not matched to a gene; V was cut back by 5 bases and J by 7 bases. CDR1 and CDR2 from the germline V gene are DFQATT and SNEGSKA (reference sequence). This CDR3 region has 12 residues.

The rearrangement uses TRBV18 and TRBJ2-5; 8 bases agree with TRBD1. This CDR3 has 14 residues. Per germline, CDR1 KGHSH and CDR2 LQKENI. Germline trimming cut 6 bases from V and 5 bases from J; bases unmatched to any gene: 8. The CDR3 region has the DNA TGTGCCAGCTCCCCGACAGGGGTTTGGGAGACCCAGTACTTC. It encodes CASSPTGVWETQYF.

This chain uses TRBV29-1 with TRBJ2-3; D perhaps matches TRBD2 (6 bases). The germline V and J ends were trimmed by 6 bases and 0 bases, with 25 bases remaining between them. Germline values: CDR1 SQVTM, CDR2 ANQGSEA. This CDR3 is 18 amino acids long. The DNA for the CDR3 is TGCAGCGTCCGGGTAGGGGTCGGGCGGGACGGCAGCACAGATACGCAGTATTTT. Its translation: CSVRVGVGRDGSTDTQYF.

Many counts were recorded for this clonotype. This chain joins TRBV30 and TRBJ1-1, with 7 positions matching TRBD1. After removal of 6 bases from V and 0 bases from J, the junction contained 10 bases not matched to a gene. The CDR3 extends over 15 amino acids. Germline values: CDR1 GTSNPN, CDR2 SVGIG (reference sequence). The CDR3: CACAGGIYMNTEAFF. CDR3 nucleotides: TGTGCCTGTGCAGGGGGTATCTACATGAACACTGAAGCTTTCTTT. Complete variable domain (other parts from reference TRBV30 and TRBJ1-1): SQTIHQWPATLVQPVGSPLSLECTVEGTSNPNLYWYRQAAGRGLQLLFYSVGIGQISSEVPQNLSASRPQDRQFILSSKKLLLSDSGFYLCACAGGIYMNTEAFFGQGTRLTVV.

This chain joins TRBV5-1 and TRBJ2-3, with 8 positions matching TRBD2. The ends lost 6 bases at V and 3 bases at J; junction bases unmatched: 9. The CDR3 runs 15 residues. CDR1 is SGHRS and CDR2 is YFSETQ in the germline V gene. The CDR3 loop reads CASTNSAGVTDTQYF. Written as DNA, the CDR3 is TGCGCCAGCACGAACTCAGCGGGGGTAACAGATACGCAGTATTTT.

This clonotype was recorded at least ten times. The rearrangement links TRBV7-3 to TRBJ2-3; 8 bases map to TRBD2. Trimming removed 5 bases from V and 2 bases from J; junction bases left unmatched: 12. Germline V CDR1 and CDR2: SGHTA, FQGTGA. The CDR3 contains 17 residues. CDR3 region: CASSLPRGAGDTDTQYF. The CDR3 DNA is TGTGCCAGCAGCCTCCCGAGGGGAGCGGGAGACACAGATACGCAGTATTTT.

The sample holds a few counts of this clonotype. For the CDR3, the DNA is TGTGCCAGCAAACTGGATGCCCGCACAGATACGCAGTATTTT. Its translation is CASKLDARTDTQYF. The chain is built from TRBV5-5 and TRBJ2-3; D unclear. CDR1 is SGHKS and CDR2 is YYEKEE in the germline V gene (reference sequence). Trimming shortened V by 6 bases and J by 1 base, and 12 bases separated the two germline ends. The CDR3 contains 14 residues. Filled out from reference TRBV5-5 and TRBJ2-3, the complete variable domain reads DAGVTQSPTHLIKTRGQQVTLRCSPISGHKSVSWYQQVLGQGPQFIFQYYEKEERGRGNFPDRFSARQFPNYSSELNVNALLLGDSALYLCASKLDARTDTQYFGPGTRLTVL.

CDR3: CASSPLPQGGGRPEAFF. The CDR3 nucleotides read TGTGCCAGCTCACCACTGCCCCAGGGTGGGGGTAGGCCTGAAGCTTTCTTT. This chain links TRBV18 with TRBJ1-1; tentative D call: TRBD1 (5 bases). CDR3 length equals 17 residues. The V end lost 1 base, the J end lost 6 bases, and 21 bases lay between the germline ends. Germline values: CDR1 KGHSH, CDR2 LQKENI.

The rearrangement links TRBV6-1 to TRBJ1-6; unclear D gene. The CDR3 length is 16 residues. In germline, CDR1 is MNHNS, CDR2 SASEGT. V was pared by 1 base and J by 8 bases, with 15 bases between. This CDR3 reads CASSEDGILRDSPLHF. The CDR3 DNA reads as TGTGCCAGCAGTGAAGATGGAATCCTTCGAGATTCACCCCTCCACTTT.

The sample holds many counts of this clonotype. CDR3 in DNA: TGCAGTGCTAGAGATCCCCCCTCACCCCAGTACTTC. Translated: CSARDPPSPQYF. V gene TRBV20-1 combines with J gene TRBJ2-5; D gene unclear. CDR1 is DFQATT and CDR2 is SNEGSKA in the germline V gene (reference sequence). V lost 0 bases and J 9 bases, leaving 11 bases between the germline ends. This CDR3 spans 12 amino acids.

This clonotype showed up many times. This chain uses TRBV7-9 with TRBJ2-1, with a possible D match to TRBD2 (7 bases). This CDR3 contains 14 residues. Trimming stripped 6 bases from V and 7 bases from J, with 16 bases between. CDR1 SEHNR and CDR2 FQNEAQ come from the germline V gene (reference sequence). The CDR3: CASRKGGPGNEQFF. CDR3 DNA sequence: TGTGCCAGCAGGAAGGGGGGGCCAGGGAATGAGCAGTTCTTC.

This clonotype was found a few times. CDR3 sequence reads: CASSSRQGQETQYF. CDR3 nucleotide sequence: TGTGCCAGCAGTTCCCGACAGGGGCAAGAGACCCAGTACTTC. The chain has TRBV27 and TRBJ2-5; 8 bases fit TRBD1. Germline CDR1 and CDR2: MNHEY and SMNVEV (reference sequence). V lost 4 bases and J lost 2; bases outside the gene matches: 3. This CDR3 comprises 14 residues.

This clonotype was detected ten times or more. This chain connects TRBV11-2 to TRBJ2-2, with D perhaps matching TRBD1 or TRBD2 (5 bases each). The CDR3 has 15 amino acids. Trimming took 5 bases from V and 8 from J, leaving 18 bases between them. Germline-derived CDR1 and CDR2 are SGHAT and FQNNGV. CDR3 nucleotide sequence: TGTGCCAGCAGCCCGGGACCCGTAAGGTGGGGGGAGCTGTTTTTT. Translating gives CASSPGPVRWGELFF.

This clonotype was counted only a few times. The chain uses TRBV28 and TRBJ2-7; D not resolved. Germline lookup yields CDR1 MDHEN and CDR2 SYDVKM. This CDR3 is built from 12 residues. The V gene lost 3 bases and the J gene lost 4 bases, with 7 bases spanning the gap. CDR3 protein: CASSFARYEQYF. CDR3 sequence (DNA): TGTGCCAGCAGTTTCGCTAGATACGAGCAGTACTTC.

This clonotype was found a few times. The chain uses TRBV3-1 and TRBJ2-2; D is uncertain. This CDR3 has 16 amino acids. Germline CDR1 reads LGHDT; CDR2 reads YNNKEL (reference sequence). Trimming left V 2 bases short and J 3 bases short, with 13 bases between. CDR3 DNA sequence: TGTGCCAGCAGCCAAAGATCGCCGGGCTACACCGGGGAGCTGTTTTTT. As protein: CASSQRSPGYTGELFF.

The genes are TRBV6-2 or TRBV6-3 and TRBJ2-2; perhaps TRBD1 as D (5 bases). Germline V CDR1 and CDR2: MNHEY, SVGEGT. V shed 5 bases and J shed 7 bases, with 14 bases lying between them. The CDR3 spans 14 residues. This chain's CDR3 is CASSRSKGIGELFF. The CDR3 DNA sequence: TGTGCCAGCAGTAGGTCTAAGGGGATCGGGGAGCTGTTTTTT.

There are a few counts of this clonotype. The rearrangement joins TRBV10-3 to TRBJ2-2; 8 nucleotides match TRBD2. Germline trimming cut 10 bases from V and 6 bases from J; bases unmatched to any gene: 10. Germline-derived CDR1 and CDR2 are ENHRY and SYGVKD. The CDR3 spans 14 residues. As DNA, the CDR3 is TGTGCCACCGACCCCCTTAGCGGGGCCGGGGAGCTGTTTTTT. It specifies CATDPLSGAGELFF.

At least ten counts were recorded for this clonotype. V is TRBV7-8 and J is TRBJ1-1; D is ambiguous. CDR1 is SGHVS and CDR2 is FQNEAQ in the germline V gene. Trimming stripped 4 bases from V and 0 bases from J, with 12 bases between. The CDR3 totals 15 residues. CDR3: CASSSGRGMNTEAFF. The DNA for the CDR3 is TGTGCCAGCAGCTCCGGTCGAGGGATGAACACTGAAGCTTTCTTT. Drawing the rest from reference TRBV7-8 and TRBJ1-1, the complete variable domain is GAGVSQSPRYKVAKRGQDVALRCDPISGHVSLFWYQQALGQGPEFLTYFQNEAQLDKSGLPSDRFFAERPEGSVSTLKIQRTQQEDSAVYLCASSSGRGMNTEAFFGQGTRLTVV.

In this sample, this clonotype turned up a few times. The chain employs TRBV14 and TRBJ2-4; unclear D gene. There are 15 residues in the CDR3. The V end was cut by 5 bases, the J end by 4 bases, with 15 bases between. Germline CDR1 is SGHDN and CDR2 is FVKESK. CDR3: CASSSTFLGKNIQYF. The CDR3 nucleotides read TGTGCCAGCAGCTCGACGTTTTTGGGAAAAAACATTCAGTACTTC.

CDR3 DNA sequence: TGTGCCAGCAGCTTCGGGTTAGTTCAGTACTTC. Translating gives CASSFGLVQYF. The chain has TRBV11-2 and TRBJ2-5; D ambiguous. In germline, CDR1 is SGHAT, CDR2 FQNNGV. Trimming removed 3 bases from V and 11 bases from J, with 10 bases in between. The CDR3 runs 11 residues.

This chain joins TRBV5-5 and TRBJ1-2; 7 bases align to TRBD1. CDR1 and CDR2 from the germline V gene are SGHKS and YYEKEE (reference sequence). The length of the CDR3 is 15 residues. The junction had 11 bases not matched to a gene; V was cut back by 5 bases and J by 4 bases. The CDR3 here is CASSSEDRRTYGYTF. DNA for the CDR3: TGTGCCAGCAGTTCAGAGGACAGGAGAACCTATGGCTACACCTTC.

This clonotype appeared many times. The rearrangement joins TRBV2 to TRBJ2-2, with D unclear. CDR1 is SNHLY and CDR2 is FYNNEI in the germline V gene. This CDR3 has 11 amino acids. The V and J ends lost 6 bases and 7 bases respectively, with 6 bases between them. DNA of the CDR3: TGTGCCAGCAGCGCGAGCGGGGAGCTGTTTTTT. Its translation: CASSASGELFF.